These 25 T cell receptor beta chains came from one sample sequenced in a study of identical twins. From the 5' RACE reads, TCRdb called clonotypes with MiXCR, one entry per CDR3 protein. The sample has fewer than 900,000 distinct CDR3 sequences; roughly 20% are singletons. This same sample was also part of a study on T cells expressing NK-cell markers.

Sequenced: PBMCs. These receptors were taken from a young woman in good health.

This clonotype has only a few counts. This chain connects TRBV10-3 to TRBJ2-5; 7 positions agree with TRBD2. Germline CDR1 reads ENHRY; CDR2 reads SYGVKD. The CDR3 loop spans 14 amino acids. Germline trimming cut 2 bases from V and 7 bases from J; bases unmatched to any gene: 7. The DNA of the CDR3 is TGTGCCATCAGTGAGGGCGGCGGGAGCGGGACCCAGTACTTC. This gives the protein CAISEGGGSGTQYF.

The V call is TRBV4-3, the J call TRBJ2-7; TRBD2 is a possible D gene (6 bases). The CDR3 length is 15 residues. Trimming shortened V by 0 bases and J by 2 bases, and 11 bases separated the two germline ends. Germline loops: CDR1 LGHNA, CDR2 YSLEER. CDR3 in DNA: TGCGCCAGCAGCCAAGATCGTGAGCGGGCCTACGAGCAGTACTTC. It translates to CASSQDRERAYEQYF.

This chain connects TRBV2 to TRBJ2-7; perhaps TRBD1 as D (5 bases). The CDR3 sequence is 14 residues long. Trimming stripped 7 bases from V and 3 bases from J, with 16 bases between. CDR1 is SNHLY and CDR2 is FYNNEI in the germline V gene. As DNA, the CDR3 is TGTGCCAGCAAAGACAGACCTAGAGACTACGAGCAGTACTTC. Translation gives CASKDRPRDYEQYF.

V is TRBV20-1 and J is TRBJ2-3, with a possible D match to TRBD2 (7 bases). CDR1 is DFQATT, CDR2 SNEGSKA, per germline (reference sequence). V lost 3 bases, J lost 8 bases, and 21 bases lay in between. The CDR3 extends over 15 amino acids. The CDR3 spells CSASHGGAVDGTQYF. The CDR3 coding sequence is TGCAGTGCTAGTCATGGGGGGGCGGTAGACGGTACGCAGTATTTT.

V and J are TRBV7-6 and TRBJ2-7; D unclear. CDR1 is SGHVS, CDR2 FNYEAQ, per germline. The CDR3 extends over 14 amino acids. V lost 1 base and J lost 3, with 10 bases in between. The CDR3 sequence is CASSLGAVNYEQYF. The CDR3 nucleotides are TGTGCCAGCAGCTTAGGGGCGGTCAACTACGAGCAGTACTTC.

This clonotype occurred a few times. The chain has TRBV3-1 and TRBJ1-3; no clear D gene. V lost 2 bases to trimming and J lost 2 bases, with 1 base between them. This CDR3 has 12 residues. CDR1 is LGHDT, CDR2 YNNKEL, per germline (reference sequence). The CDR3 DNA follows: TGTGCCAGCAGCCAAACTGGAAACACCATATATTTT. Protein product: CASSQTGNTIYF.

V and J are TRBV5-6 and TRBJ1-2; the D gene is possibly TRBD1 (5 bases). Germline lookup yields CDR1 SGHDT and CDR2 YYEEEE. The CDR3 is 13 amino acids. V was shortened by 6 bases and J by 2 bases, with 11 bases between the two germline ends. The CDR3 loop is CASKMTENYGYTF. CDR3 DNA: TGTGCCAGCAAAATGACAGAGAACTATGGCTACACCTTC.

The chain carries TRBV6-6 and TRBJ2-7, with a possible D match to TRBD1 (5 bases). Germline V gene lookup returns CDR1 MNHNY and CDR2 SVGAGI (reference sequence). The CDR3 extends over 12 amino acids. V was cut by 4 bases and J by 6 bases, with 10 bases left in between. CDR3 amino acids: CASSSRDREQYF. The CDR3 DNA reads TGTGCCAGCAGTTCCAGGGATCGCGAGCAGTACTTC.

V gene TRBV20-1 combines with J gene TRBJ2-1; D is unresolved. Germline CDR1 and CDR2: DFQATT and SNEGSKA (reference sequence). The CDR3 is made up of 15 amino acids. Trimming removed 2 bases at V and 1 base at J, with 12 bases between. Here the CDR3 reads CSARRAYRSYNEQFF. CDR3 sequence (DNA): TGCAGTGCTAGACGAGCGTATCGTTCCTACAATGAGCAGTTCTTC.

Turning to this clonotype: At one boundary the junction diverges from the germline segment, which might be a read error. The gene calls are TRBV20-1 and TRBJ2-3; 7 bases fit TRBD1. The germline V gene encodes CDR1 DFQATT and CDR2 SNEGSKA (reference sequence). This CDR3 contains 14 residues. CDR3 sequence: CSSRGSTGTDTQYF. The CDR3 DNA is TGCAGTTCTAGAGGTTCGACAGGGACAGATACGCAGTATTTT.

The CDR3, as DNA: TGTGCCAGTCTAGCGGGAGGGCCCTACGAGCAGTACTTC. Its translation is CASLAGGPYEQYF. The chain employs TRBV27 and TRBJ2-7, with 12 bases fitting TRBD2. From germline, CDR1 is MNHEY and CDR2 SMNVEV (reference sequence). CDR3 length: 13 amino acids. J gave up 2 bases and V 9 bases, and 2 bases lay outside the gene matches.

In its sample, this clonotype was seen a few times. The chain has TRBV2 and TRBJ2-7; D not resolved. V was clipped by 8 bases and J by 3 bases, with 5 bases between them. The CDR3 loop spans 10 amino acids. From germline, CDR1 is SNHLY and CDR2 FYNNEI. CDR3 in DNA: TGTGCCAGCCAGCACTACGAGCAGTACTTC. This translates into CASQHYEQYF. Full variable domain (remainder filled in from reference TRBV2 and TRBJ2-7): EPEVTQTPSHQVTQMGQEVILRCVPISNHLYFYWYRQILGQKVEFLVSFYNNEISEKSEIFDDQFSVERPDGSNFTLKIRSTKLEDSAMYFCASQHYEQYFGPGTRLTVT.

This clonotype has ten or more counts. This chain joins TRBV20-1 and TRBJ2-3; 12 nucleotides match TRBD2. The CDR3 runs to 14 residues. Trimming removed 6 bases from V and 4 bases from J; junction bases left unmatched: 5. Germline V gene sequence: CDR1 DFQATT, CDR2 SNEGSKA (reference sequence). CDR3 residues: CSARLAGVPDTQYF. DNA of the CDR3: TGCAGTGCCAGACTAGCGGGAGTCCCAGATACGCAGTATTTT.

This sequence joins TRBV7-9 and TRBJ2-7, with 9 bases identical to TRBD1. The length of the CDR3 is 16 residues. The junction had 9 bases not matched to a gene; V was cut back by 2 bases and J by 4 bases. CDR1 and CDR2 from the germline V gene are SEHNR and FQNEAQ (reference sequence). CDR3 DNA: TGTGCCAGCAGCTTACAAACAGGGGGCTCATCATACGAGCAGTACTTC. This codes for CASSLQTGGSSYEQYF.

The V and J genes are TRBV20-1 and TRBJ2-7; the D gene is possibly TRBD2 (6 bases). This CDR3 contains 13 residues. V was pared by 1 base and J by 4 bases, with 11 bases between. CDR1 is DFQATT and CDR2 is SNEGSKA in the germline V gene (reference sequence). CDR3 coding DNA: TGCAGTGCTAGAGGGGGGACTCGGTACGAGCAGTACTTC. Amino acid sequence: CSARGGTRYEQYF.

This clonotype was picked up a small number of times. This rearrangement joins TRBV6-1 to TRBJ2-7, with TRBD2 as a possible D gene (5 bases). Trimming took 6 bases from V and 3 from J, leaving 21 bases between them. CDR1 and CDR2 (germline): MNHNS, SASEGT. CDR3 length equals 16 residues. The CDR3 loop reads CASSDSFVPGFYEQYF. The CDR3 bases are TGTGCCAGCAGCGATTCATTTGTTCCGGGGTTCTACGAGCAGTACTTC.

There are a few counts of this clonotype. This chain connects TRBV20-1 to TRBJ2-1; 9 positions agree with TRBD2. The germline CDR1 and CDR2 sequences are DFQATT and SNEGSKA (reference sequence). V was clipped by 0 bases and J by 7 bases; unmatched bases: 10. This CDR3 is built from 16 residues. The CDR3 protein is CSARDRREGASNEQFF. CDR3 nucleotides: TGCAGTGCTAGAGATCGGCGGGAGGGGGCTTCGAATGAGCAGTTCTTC.

The CDR3 DNA reads as TGTGCCAGCAGCCAAGTCGGTATTAGGGGACACGAGCAGTACTTC. Translating gives CASSQVGIRGHEQYF. The V and J genes are TRBV3-1 and TRBJ2-7; D is possibly TRBD1 or TRBD2 (5 bases each). The germline V gene has CDR1 LGHDT and CDR2 YNNKEL (reference sequence). V was clipped by 1 base and J by 5 bases, with 15 bases between them. The CDR3 loop spans 15 amino acids.

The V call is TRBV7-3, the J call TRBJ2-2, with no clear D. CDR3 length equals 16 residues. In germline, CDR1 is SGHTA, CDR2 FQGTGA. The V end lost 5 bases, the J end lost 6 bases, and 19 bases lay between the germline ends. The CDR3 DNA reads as TGTGCCAGCAGCCCGGACCCGTTCGCAGTGCCCGGGGAGCTGTTTTTT. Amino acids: CASSPDPFAVPGELFF.

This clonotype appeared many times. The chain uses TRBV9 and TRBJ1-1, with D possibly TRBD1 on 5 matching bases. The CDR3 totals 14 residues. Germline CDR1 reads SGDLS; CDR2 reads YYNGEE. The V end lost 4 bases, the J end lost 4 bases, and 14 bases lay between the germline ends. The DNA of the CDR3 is TGTGCCAGCAGCCTGGACGCAAGGGGCACTGAAGCTTTCTTT. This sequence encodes CASSLDARGTEAFF.

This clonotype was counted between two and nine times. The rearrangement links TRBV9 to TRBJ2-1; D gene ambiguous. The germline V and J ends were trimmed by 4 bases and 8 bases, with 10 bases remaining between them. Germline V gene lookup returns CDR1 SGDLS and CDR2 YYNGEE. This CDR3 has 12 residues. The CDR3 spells CASSPRSHEQFF. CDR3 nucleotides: TGTGCCAGCAGCCCCCGTAGTCATGAGCAGTTCTTC.

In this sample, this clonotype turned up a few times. The CDR3 is CSAPVGGIGQFF. The CDR3 coding sequence is TGCAGTGCTCCCGTCGGGGGAATAGGGCAGTTCTTC. This chain links TRBV20-1 with TRBJ2-1; TRBD2 is a possible D gene (6 bases). Between the trimmed V and J ends, which lost 5 bases and 12 bases, there was a span of 17 bases. Germline V CDR1 and CDR2: DFQATT, SNEGSKA (reference sequence). The CDR3 has 12 residues.

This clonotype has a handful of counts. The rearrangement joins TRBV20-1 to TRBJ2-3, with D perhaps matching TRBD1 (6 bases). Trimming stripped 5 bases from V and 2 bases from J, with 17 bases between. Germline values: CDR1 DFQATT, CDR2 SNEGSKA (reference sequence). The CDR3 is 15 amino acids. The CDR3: CSAWTPGQTTDTQYF. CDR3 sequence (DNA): TGCAGTGCTTGGACACCGGGACAAACCACAGATACGCAGTATTTT.

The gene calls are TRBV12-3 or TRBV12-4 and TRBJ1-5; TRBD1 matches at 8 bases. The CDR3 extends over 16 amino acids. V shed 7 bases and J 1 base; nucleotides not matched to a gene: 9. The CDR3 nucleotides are TGTGCCAGCACGCATGGGACAGGATCAAGCAATCAGCCCCAGCATTTT. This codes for CASTHGTGSSNQPQHF.

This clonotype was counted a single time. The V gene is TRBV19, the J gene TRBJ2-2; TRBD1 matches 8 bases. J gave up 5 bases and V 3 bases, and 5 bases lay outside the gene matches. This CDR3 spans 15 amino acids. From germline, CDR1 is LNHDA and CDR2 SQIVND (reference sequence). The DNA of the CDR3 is TGTGCCAGTAGTATTCGGACAGGGCGGACCGGGGAGCTGTTTTTT. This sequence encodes CASSIRTGRTGELFF.